These T cell receptor beta chains were read from a single sample in a study of identical twins. TCRdb passed the 5' RACE reads through MiXCR, listing each CDR3 protein once. The table shows 500,000 to 650,000 distinct CDR3 sequences, with about 7.1% occurring only once. This sample also belongs to another study, concerning yellow fever vaccine responses in identical twins.

Sequencing input: PBMCs. These receptors were obtained from a woman under 30 in good health. CDR3s include the opening cysteine and the closing phenylalanine or tryptophan.

v_gene	j_gene	CDR3aa
TRBV3-1	TRBJ2-1	CASSHPQGALPSQFF
TRBV5-1	TRBJ2-6	CASSLPTGSGANVLTF
TRBV4-1	TRBJ2-3	CASSQERFQLAGERNTQYF
TRBV29-1	TRBJ2-3	CSVPPVDDTQYF
TRBV7-8	TRBJ2-7	CASSSTGEAYEQYF
TRBV28	TRBJ2-7	CASSFRNVDRARTSGPYEQYF
TRBV14	TRBJ2-7	CASSPHPGFAAELYEQYF
TRBV7-3	TRBJ2-1	CASSSTWGDEQFF
TRBV20-1	TRBJ1-1	CSARVLSPSAFF
TRBV10-3	TRBJ2-7	CAIRSGGMGAYEQYF
TRBV4-1	TRBJ2-7	CASSQDPGPGGEQYF
TRBV12-3/TRBV12-4	TRBJ1-3	CASSLGESSGNTIYF
TRBV14	TRBJ2-2	CASSQGPRSRGHGELFF
TRBV2	TRBJ2-1	CASRVTSGYNEQFF
TRBV4-1	TRBJ1-4	CASSPPGQGPKLFF
TRBV18	TRBJ2-1	CASSPSLTNNEQFF
TRBV12-3/TRBV12-4	TRBJ2-7	CASSLARDRVYEQYF
TRBV2	TRBJ2-5	CASSGGGVGETQYF
TRBV7-9	TRBJ1-2	CASSLGRVLDYGYTF
TRBV29-1	TRBJ1-2	CSVLRTGGHGYTF
TRBV11-2	TRBJ1-1	CASSYKGGTEAFF
TRBV4-1	TRBJ2-1	CASSQPLAGPPYNEQFF
TRBV19	TRBJ1-5	CASSSQGTVFNQPQHF
TRBV29-1	TRBJ2-3	CSVEIGGLTDTQYF
TRBV5-1	TRBJ2-7	CASSFGGPEQYF
TRBV5-1	TRBJ2-3	CASSLAGTGGPDTQYF
TRBV10-1	TRBJ1-1	CASSRALTGGDTEAFF
TRBV2	TRBJ2-3	CASRLSGTSGGTQYF
TRBV11-1	TRBJ2-5	CASSSSGLAGASGETQYF
TRBV24-1	TRBJ2-1	CATSDTRRWSSYNEQFF
TRBV20-1	TRBJ2-3	CSATSGNTDTQYF
TRBV12-3/TRBV12-4	TRBJ2-5	CACSFIRETQYF
TRBV20-1	TRBJ2-1	CSAMDSVGTYNEQFF
TRBV7-6	TRBJ1-5	CASSLGAEDSNQPQHF
TRBV12-5	TRBJ1-1	CASGLVMVGGPAEAFF
TRBV14	TRBJ2-1	CASSQDSGSSYNEQFF
TRBV7-6	TRBJ2-6	CASRSVSGANVLTF
TRBV5-1	TRBJ2-7	CASCAGTSGTNSDEQYF
TRBV12-3/TRBV12-4	TRBJ2-3	CASSLTGQSTDTQYF
TRBV9	TRBJ1-5	CASSVGLGPREPQHF
TRBV7-7	TRBJ2-5	CASSLAIGETQYF
TRBV5-1	TRBJ1-6	CASSLVGRLEDNSPLHF
TRBV12-3/TRBV12-4	TRBJ1-4	CASSFLGKLFF
TRBV7-9	TRBJ2-1	CASSLEWGPTIFF